The present entry profiles one T cell receptor (beta chain) with its context. This sample stems from a study of blood T cell repertoires in COVID-19. Individuals drawn from 24 US areas were roughly 18 to 95 years old. Categorization into cohorts depended on clinical history that participants reported. Recovery meant two consecutive negative NP/OP PCR tests, professional clearance, or resolved symptoms. Authors' analysis steps: It was from reference gene primer amplification that nucleated cell counts were estimated. The data were produced by immunoSEQ multiplex PCR, yet TCRdb's version contains in-frame clones alone and is incomplete. Clone size and the V and J calls come from that table; the DNA yielded D and trimming. The repertoire holds more than 400,000 clones, with roughly 87% as singletons. V dropped 3 bases and J dropped 5 bases, with 9 bases sitting between them. The CDR3 has 13 amino acids. Germline V gene data show CDR1 as KGHDR and CDR2 as SFDVKD.

The V gene is TRBV24-1, the J gene TRBJ2-5; maybe TRBD1 (6 bases). This clonotype originated in a woman between 18 and 29 years old who had recovered from COVID-19. The sequencing sample was made of PBMCs or T cells enriched from blood (not recorded which). This CDR3 is CATSDQQGETQYF. For the CDR3, the DNA is TGTGCCACCAGTGATCAGCAGGGGGAGACCCAGTACTTC.